Listed here are 23 T cell receptor beta chains from one sample, sequenced in a study of T cell repertoires in cytomegalovirus infection. For these receptors, no antigen is known. TCRdb passed the reads through MiXCR, listing each CDR3 protein once. The sample records hundreds of thousands of distinct CDR3 sequences, around 32% being singletons. The source material was cultured PBMCs, sampled from culture after CMV antigen stimulation. The receptor set was obtained from a human donor in good health (CMV status not recorded). Some clones in this sample may be carry-over from other donors' samples.

This clonotype has only a few counts. V and J are TRBV6-2 or TRBV6-3 and TRBJ2-3, with 10 nucleotides matching TRBD2. The germline gives CDR1 MNHEY, CDR2 SVGEGT. Trimming cost V 6 bases and J 1 base; bases outside gene matches: 1. The CDR3 contains 14 residues. The CDR3 loop reads CASRTSGGTDTQYF. The DNA for the CDR3 is TGTGCCAGCAGAACTAGCGGGGGCACAGATACGCAGTATTTT.

As regards this clonotype: It may be a read error: a sequence one base away is much more abundant. As the CDR3 is not closed by the conserved phenylalanine or tryptophan, this likely results from a read error. The chain has TRBV7-2 and TRBJ1-6; D is possibly TRBD1 (5 bases). The germline V and J ends were trimmed by 0 bases and 0 bases, with 12 bases remaining between them. This CDR3 region has 18 residues. Germline assignment: CDR1 SGHTA and CDR2 FQGNSA. The CDR3 nucleotides read TGTGCCAGCAGCTTAGCGAGGGCAGGGAGCTCCTATAATTCACCCCTCCACCTT. Residues: CASSLARAGSSYNSPLHL.

This chain connects TRBV6-2 or TRBV6-3 to TRBJ1-1; TRBD1 aligns across 7 bases. This CDR3 region has 16 residues. CDR1 and CDR2 (germline): MNHEY, SVGEGT. V was clipped by 4 bases and J by 1 base; unmatched bases: 9. The CDR3: CASSSTGALGNTEAFF. CDR3 bases: TGTGCCAGCAGTTCTACAGGGGCGCTGGGGAACACTGAAGCTTTCTTT.

The rearrangement links TRBV12-3 or TRBV12-4 to TRBJ2-7; 12 nucleotides agree with TRBD2. Unmatched junction bases numbered 4, after V lost 6 bases and J lost 7 bases. The CDR3 consists of 13 residues. The CDR3 DNA sequence: TGTGCCAGCAGCCAGACTAGCGGGAGAGAGCAGTACTTC. It specifies CASSQTSGREQYF.

The rearrangement links TRBV7-2 to TRBJ1-2, with 8 positions matching TRBD1. Looked up from germline, CDR1 is SGHTA and CDR2 is FQGNSA. The CDR3 spans 13 residues. The trim removed 2 bases at V and 9 bases at J, leaving 5 bases unmatched. The CDR3 DNA is TGTGCCAGCAGCTTAAGGGACAGGCCAAGCTACACCTTC. Its protein product is CASSLRDRPSYTF.

The table lists this clonotype with many counts. V and J are TRBV7-2 and TRBJ1-5; D possibly corresponds to TRBD1 (6 bases). The CDR3 is 15 amino acids. Trimming cost V 1 base and J 5 bases, with 12 bases left between them. CDR1 is SGHTA and CDR2 is FQGNSA in the germline V gene. The CDR3 protein is CASSLVRDTDQPQHF. The CDR3 DNA sequence: TGTGCCAGCAGCTTAGTTAGGGACACAGATCAGCCCCAGCATTTT. Combining the CDR3 with reference TRBV7-2 and TRBJ1-5 gives the whole variable domain GAGVSQSPSNKVTEKGKDVELRCDPISGHTALYWYRQSLGQGLEFLIYFQGNSAPDKSGLPSDRFSAERTGGSVSTLTIQRTQQEDSAVYLCASSLVRDTDQPQHFGDGTRLSIL.

The chain links TRBV6-5 to TRBJ2-1; the match to TRBD2 covers 16 bases. This CDR3 region has 17 residues. With V trimmed by 2 bases and J by 10 bases, 8 bases remained unmatched. Germline V gene lookup returns CDR1 MNHEY and CDR2 SVGAGI. The CDR3 here is CASSYQGLAGGPSEQFF. The CDR3 region has the DNA TGTGCCAGCAGTTACCAGGGACTAGCGGGGGGGCCCTCCGAGCAGTTCTTC.

The genes are TRBV7-9 and TRBJ2-7, with D maybe TRBD2 (5 bases). V was trimmed by 0 bases and J by 3 bases, leaving 15 bases between them. The CDR3 is 16 residues long. Germline V lookup: CDR1 SEHNR, CDR2 FQNEAQ (reference sequence). Here the CDR3 DNA reads TGTGCCAGCAGCTTAGCGCCCTCGGGGAGCTTCTACGAGCAGTACTTC. This encodes CASSLAPSGSFYEQYF.

The genes are TRBV7-2 and TRBJ1-2; D possibly corresponds to TRBD1 (6 bases). Germline lookup yields CDR1 SGHTA and CDR2 FQGNSA. V was clipped by 3 bases and J by 4 bases, with 12 bases between them. The CDR3 spans 14 residues. CDR3 region: CASSFPGHSYGYTF. The CDR3 DNA reads TGTGCCAGCAGCTTTCCGGGACACTCCTATGGCTACACCTTC. Variable domain in full (rest from reference TRBV7-2 and TRBJ1-2): GAGVSQSPSNKVTEKGKDVELRCDPISGHTALYWYRQSLGQGLEFLIYFQGNSAPDKSGLPSDRFSAERTGGSVSTLTIQRTQQEDSAVYLCASSFPGHSYGYTFGSGTRLTVV.

In this sample, this clonotype turned up a few times. The chain uses TRBV7-4 and TRBJ2-5, with 12 positions matching TRBD2. This CDR3 region has 16 residues. Germline CDR1 is SGHVT and CDR2 is SQSDAQ. After removal of 5 bases from V and 5 bases from J, the junction contained 9 bases not matched to a gene. CDR3 region: CASSILLAGGKETQYF. CDR3 DNA: TGTGCCAGCAGCATCCTCCTAGCGGGAGGGAAGGAGACCCAGTACTTC.

This clonotype was picked up a small number of times. The chain combines TRBV4-3 with TRBJ2-3, with 7 bases aligning to TRBD1. CDR1 and CDR2 from the germline V gene are LGHNA and YSLEER. This CDR3 has 18 residues. The J segment lost 4 bases and the V segment lost 0 bases, leaving 13 bases of the junction unmatched. As DNA, the CDR3 is TGCGCCAGCAGCCAAGATCGACAGGGTTCACCGTGGCCAGATACGCAGTATTTT. Residues: CASSQDRQGSPWPDTQYF.

This clonotype showed up just a few times. This sequence joins TRBV12-3 or TRBV12-4 and TRBJ1-4, with 8 nucleotides matching TRBD1. Unmatched junction bases numbered 7, after V lost 6 bases and J lost 1 base. The CDR3 length is 16 residues. CDR3 DNA: TGTGCCAGCAGCCCCCAGACAGGGGTAACTAATGAAAAACTGTTTTTT. As protein: CASSPQTGVTNEKLFF.

The rearrangement joins TRBV4-3 to TRBJ1-6, with D perhaps matching TRBD1 (5 bases). The germline V and J ends were trimmed by 0 bases and 6 bases, with 15 bases remaining between them. The CDR3 runs to 17 residues. Germline V gene data show CDR1 as LGHNA and CDR2 as YSLEER. The CDR3 nucleotides read TGCGCCAGCAGCCAAGAGGCTTGGACAACCGCTAATTCACCCCTCCACTTT. Translated, it gives CASSQEAWTTANSPLHF.

The chain recombines TRBV20-1 with TRBJ2-2; 15 bases are a match to TRBD2. CDR1 and CDR2 from the germline V gene are DFQATT and SNEGSKA (reference sequence). This CDR3 spans 18 amino acids. V lost 6 bases and J lost 6; bases outside the gene matches: 14. For the CDR3, the DNA is TGCAGTGCACTTGGACTAGCGGGAGGGCCGACAGGGGCCGGGGAGCTGTTTTTT. It is translated as CSALGLAGGPTGAGELFF.

The rearrangement links TRBV20-1 to TRBJ2-3; D unclear. V was pared by 1 base and J by 4 bases, with 15 bases between. Germline V gene data show CDR1 as DFQATT and CDR2 as SNEGSKA (reference sequence). The CDR3 totals 15 residues. CDR3 sequence: CSARGAGLFADTQYF. CDR3 nucleotide sequence: TGCAGTGCTAGAGGGGCCGGGCTATTCGCAGATACGCAGTATTTT.

This clonotype was detected a few times. The V gene is TRBV27, the J gene TRBJ1-1; D possibly corresponds to TRBD1 (5 bases). The CDR3 sequence is 13 residues long. Trimming pared 3 bases from V and 2 bases from J, leaving 7 bases between. Germline CDR1 is MNHEY and CDR2 is SMNVEV (reference sequence). The chain's CDR3 is CASSLWDNTEAFF. In nucleotides, the CDR3 is TGTGCCAGCAGTTTGTGGGACAACACTGAAGCTTTCTTT.

This clonotype came up many times. The chain links TRBV7-2 to TRBJ2-3; D is perhaps TRBD2 (5 bases). Trimming removed 5 bases from V and 4 bases from J, with 10 bases in between. The CDR3 has 13 residues. Germline V gene sequence: CDR1 SGHTA, CDR2 FQGNSA. DNA for the CDR3: TGTGCCAGCAGCGGAGGACCGGCAGATACGCAGTATTTT. As protein: CASSGGPADTQYF. The complete variable domain, with remaining parts taken from reference TRBV7-2 and TRBJ2-3, reads GAGVSQSPSNKVTEKGKDVELRCDPISGHTALYWYRQSLGQGLEFLIYFQGNSAPDKSGLPSDRFSAERTGGSVSTLTIQRTQQEDSAVYLCASSGGPADTQYFGPGTRLTVL.

This clonotype was observed a handful of times. This chain links TRBV7-7 with TRBJ1-2; tentatively, D is TRBD1 (5 bases). V was clipped by 2 bases and J by 0 bases, with 13 bases between them. CDR3 length: 16 residues. CDR1 SSHAT and CDR2 FNYEAQ come from the germline V gene (reference sequence). For the CDR3, the DNA is TGTGCCAGCAGCTTACCCGCCGGGGGATCTAACTATGGCTACACCTTC. Its translation is CASSLPAGGSNYGYTF.

This CDR3 is CASSQDGTAGWGYGYTF. The DNA for the CDR3 is TGTGCCAGCAGCCAAGATGGGACAGCCGGCTGGGGCTATGGCTACACCTTC. V gene TRBV4-2 combines with J gene TRBJ1-2; 7 nucleotides agree with TRBD1. The CDR3 is 17 residues long. Germline lookup yields CDR1 LGHNA and CDR2 YNFKEQ. Trimming removed 0 bases from V and 4 bases from J; junction bases left unmatched: 11.

This clonotype was detected ten times or more. V and J are TRBV7-2 and TRBJ1-5; possibly TRBD1 for D (5 bases). The CDR3 covers 13 residues. Trimming cost V 5 bases and J 4 bases, with 9 bases left between them. CDR1 SGHTA and CDR2 FQGNSA come from the germline V gene. CDR3 region: CASSPNRNQPQHF. CDR3 nucleotide sequence: TGTGCCAGCAGCCCCAACAGGAATCAGCCCCAGCATTTT. Filled out from reference TRBV7-2 and TRBJ1-5, the complete variable domain reads GAGVSQSPSNKVTEKGKDVELRCDPISGHTALYWYRQSLGQGLEFLIYFQGNSAPDKSGLPSDRFSAERTGGSVSTLTIQRTQQEDSAVYLCASSPNRNQPQHFGDGTRLSIL.

This CDR3 reads CASRRDARLDQPQHF. DNA for the CDR3: TGTGCCAGTAGGCGGGACGCCCGTCTCGATCAGCCCCAGCATTTT. The chain carries TRBV19 and TRBJ1-5; D may be TRBD1 (5 bases). The V gene's germline CDR1 is LNHDA and CDR2 SQIVND (reference sequence). The V end was cut by 6 bases, the J end by 5 bases, with 17 bases between. The CDR3 totals 15 residues. Drawing the rest from reference TRBV19 and TRBJ1-5, the complete variable domain is DGGITQSPKYLFRKEGQNVTLSCEQNLNHDAMYWYRQDPGQGLRLIYYSQIVNDFQKGDIAEGYSVSREKKESFPLTVTSAQKNPTAFYLCASRRDARLDQPQHFGDGTRLSIL.

This clonotype was observed a handful of times. This chain joins TRBV20-1 and TRBJ1-1; weak D call: TRBD1 (5 bases). Germline values: CDR1 DFQATT, CDR2 SNEGSKA (reference sequence). The V end was cut by 8 bases, the J end by 3 bases, with 16 bases between. The CDR3 covers 13 residues. The CDR3 loop reads CSSLVGDDTEAFF. Here the CDR3 DNA reads TGCAGTTCCCTGGTGGGGGATGACACTGAAGCTTTCTTT.

The CDR3 reads CASSSLGRTSTDTQYF. The CDR3 DNA reads as TGTGCCAGCAGCTCCCTCGGTAGAACAAGCACAGATACGCAGTATTTT. The chain has TRBV5-5 and TRBJ2-3, with D uncertain. The CDR3 consists of 16 residues. V lost 3 bases, J lost 0 bases, and 14 bases lay in between. Germline values: CDR1 SGHKS, CDR2 YYEKEE (reference sequence).